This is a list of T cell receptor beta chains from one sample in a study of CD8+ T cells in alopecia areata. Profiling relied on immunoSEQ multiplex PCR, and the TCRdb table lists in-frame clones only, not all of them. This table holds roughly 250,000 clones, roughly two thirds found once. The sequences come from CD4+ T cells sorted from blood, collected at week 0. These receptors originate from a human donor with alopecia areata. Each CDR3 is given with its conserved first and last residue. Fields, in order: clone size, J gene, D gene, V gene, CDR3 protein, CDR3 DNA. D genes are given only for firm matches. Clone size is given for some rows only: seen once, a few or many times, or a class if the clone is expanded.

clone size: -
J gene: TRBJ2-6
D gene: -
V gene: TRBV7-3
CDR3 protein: CASSFSAGANVLTF
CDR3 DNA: TGTGCCAGCAGCTTCTCGGCTGGGGCCAACGTCCTGACTTTC

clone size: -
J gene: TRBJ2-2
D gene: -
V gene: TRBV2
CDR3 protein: CASRDNRAGELFF
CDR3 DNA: TGTGCCAGCAGAGATAACAGGGCCGGGGAGCTGTTTTTT

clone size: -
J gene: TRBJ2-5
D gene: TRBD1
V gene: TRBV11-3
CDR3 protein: CASSARTGVETQYF
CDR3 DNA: TGTGCCAGCAGCGCTCGTACAGGGGTGGAGACCCAGTACTTC

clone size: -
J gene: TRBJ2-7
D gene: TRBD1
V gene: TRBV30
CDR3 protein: CAWSAGTGIHEQYF
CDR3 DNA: TGTGCCTGGAGTGCCGGGACAGGGATCCACGAGCAGTACTTC

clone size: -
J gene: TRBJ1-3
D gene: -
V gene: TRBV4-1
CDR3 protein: CASIGVSGNTIYF
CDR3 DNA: TGCGCTTCGATAGGCGTCTCTGGAAACACCATATATTTT

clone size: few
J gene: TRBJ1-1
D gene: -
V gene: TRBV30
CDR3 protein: CAWLKLRTRNTEAFF
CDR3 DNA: TGTGCCTGGTTGAAATTAAGGACACGAAACACTGAAGCTTTCTTT

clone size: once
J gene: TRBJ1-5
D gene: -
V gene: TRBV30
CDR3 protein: CAWSVPGHGNQPQHF
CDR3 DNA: TGTGCCTGGAGTGTACCGGGACACGGGAATCAGCCCCAGCATTTT

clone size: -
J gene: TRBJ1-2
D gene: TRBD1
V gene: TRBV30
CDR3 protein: CAWTPGQNYGYTF
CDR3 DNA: TGTGCCTGGACCCCGGGACAGAACTATGGCTACACCTTC

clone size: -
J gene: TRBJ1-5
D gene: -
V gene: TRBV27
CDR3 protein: CASSLMEGFGQPQHF
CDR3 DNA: TGTGCCAGCAGTTTAATGGAGGGGTTCGGTCAGCCCCAGCATTTT

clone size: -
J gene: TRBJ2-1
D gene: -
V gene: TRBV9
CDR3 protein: CASSQVDPNEQFF
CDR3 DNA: TGTGCCAGCAGCCAAGTTGATCCCAATGAGCAGTTCTTC

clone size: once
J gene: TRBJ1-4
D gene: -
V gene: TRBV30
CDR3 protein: CAWSSTDRIGEKLFF
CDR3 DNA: TGTGCCTGGAGCTCTACGGACCGAATCGGGGAAAAACTGTTTTTT

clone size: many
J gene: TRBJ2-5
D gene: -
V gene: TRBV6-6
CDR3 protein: CASIGDQYQETQYF
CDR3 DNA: TGTGCCAGCATTGGGGACCAGTACCAAGAGACCCAGTACTTC

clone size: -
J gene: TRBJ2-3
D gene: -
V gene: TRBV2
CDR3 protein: CASISASTDTQYF
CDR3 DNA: TGTGCCAGCATATCCGCGAGCACAGATACGCAGTATTTT

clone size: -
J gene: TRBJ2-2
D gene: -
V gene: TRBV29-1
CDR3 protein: CSVDHPGKANTGELFF
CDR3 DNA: TGCAGCGTCGACCACCCAGGGAAGGCGAACACCGGGGAGCTGTTTTTT

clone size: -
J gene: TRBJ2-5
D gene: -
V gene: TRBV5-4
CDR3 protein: CASSPKGTSVTQYF
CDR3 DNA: TGTGCCAGCAGCCCTAAGGGCACATCTGTCACCCAGTACTTC

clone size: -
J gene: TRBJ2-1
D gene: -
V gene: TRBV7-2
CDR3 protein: CASSSQGGYYNEQFF
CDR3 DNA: TGTGCCAGCAGCTCGCAGGGGGGATATTACAATGAGCAGTTCTTC